Listed below are T cell receptor beta chains from one sample, sequenced in a study of HIV-infected children after antiretroviral therapy interruption. TCRdb itself ran the 3' RACE reads through MiXCR, one entry per CDR3 protein. Of about 89,000 distinct CDR3 sequences listed, around 6.9% were seen once; the top ten hold approximately 1.2%. Sequencing was performed on CD45RA+ CD4+ T cells from PBMCs, pooled from several time points, taken from a donor given antiretroviral therapy, either interrupted or continuous. Receptor source: a pool of human donors with HIV. Each CDR3 is given with its conserved first and last residue. The order of the fields is CDR3 length, clone size, V gene, CDR3 protein. Not every row has a clone size; where given, it reads once, few, many or a size class.

>13|-|TRBV5-1
CASSFGSNYGYTF
>16|few|TRBV3-1
CASSQEGGVNTDTQYF
>11|many|TRBV28
CASSQKNIQYF
>15|many|TRBV12-3/TRBV12-4
CASSRQVPLNTEAFF
>14|few|TRBV6-2/TRBV6-3
CASSYKDFYNEQFF
>15|many|TRBV6-6
CASSYLAGGTGELFF
>14|many|TRBV7-9
CASVVGQGNYGYTF
>16|many|TRBV19
CASSTISGRSQSGYTF
>13|many|TRBV7-2
CASSFRRSDTQYF
>12|few|TRBV14
CASSHLVDTIYF
>14|few|TRBV5-5
CASSPGQGRDTQYF
>15|-|TRBV28
CASSLPGGSKYTQYF